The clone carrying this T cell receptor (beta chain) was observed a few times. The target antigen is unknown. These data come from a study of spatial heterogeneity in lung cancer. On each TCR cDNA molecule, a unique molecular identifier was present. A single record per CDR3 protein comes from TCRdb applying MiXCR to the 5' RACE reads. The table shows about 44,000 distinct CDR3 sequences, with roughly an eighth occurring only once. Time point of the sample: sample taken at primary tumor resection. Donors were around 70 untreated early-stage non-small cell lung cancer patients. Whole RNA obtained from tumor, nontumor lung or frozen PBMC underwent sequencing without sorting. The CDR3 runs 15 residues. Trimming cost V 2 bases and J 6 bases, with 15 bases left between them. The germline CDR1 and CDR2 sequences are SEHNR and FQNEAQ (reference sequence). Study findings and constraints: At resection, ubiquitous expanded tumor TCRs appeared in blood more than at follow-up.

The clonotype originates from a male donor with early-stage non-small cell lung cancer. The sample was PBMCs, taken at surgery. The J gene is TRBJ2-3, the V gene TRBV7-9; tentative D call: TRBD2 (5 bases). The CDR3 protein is CASSLMGVISDTQYF. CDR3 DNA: TGTGCCAGCAGCTTAATGGGAGTGATTTCCGATACGCAGTATTTT.